This T cell receptor (beta chain) was identified during a study of T cell responses to AZD1222 COVID-19 vaccine. Whole-study findings and limits: Unmutated regions of variants are reportedly targeted by nearly half of spike-specific TCRs.

The data were produced by immunoSEQ multiplex PCR, yet TCRdb's version contains in-frame clones alone and is incomplete. The data show about 120,000 clones, with approximately 89% seen just once and over 9.5% held by the top ten. Of note for this clone: No antigen is known for it.

Germline loops: CDR1 LNHNV, CDR2 YYDKDF (reference sequence). This CDR3 comprises 14 residues. Deletions cut 1 base from V and 2 bases from J, with 7 bases between. The source of this sequence is an adult in good health. Sequencing used peripheral blood, obtained on day 0 of AZD1222 vaccination. The chain couples TRBV15 to TRBJ2-3; D uncertain. CDR3: CATSRAVNTDTQYF. CDR3 nucleotides: TGTGCCACCAGCAGAGCCGTGAACACAGATACGCAGTATTTT.